These 2 T cell receptor beta chains share one sample of origin, sequenced in a study of cytomegalovirus exposure and HLA in healthy donors. The PCR employed 60 Vbeta primers together with 13 Jbeta primers. Sequencing used immunoSEQ multiplex PCR; TCRdb keeps in-frame clones, though not all of them. The sample carries about 180,000 clones, 70% to 85% recorded once. Sequencing was performed on PBMCs. The receptors come from a woman aged 35 to 49 in good health and CMV-seronegative.

The CDR3 DNA is TGTGCCAGCAGCGAGTTGGCCGGGACAGGGAACTCACCCCTCCACTTT. This translates into CASSELAGTGNSPLHF. The chain links TRBV5-4 to TRBJ1-6; the match to TRBD1 covers 9 bases. J was trimmed by 10 bases and V by 4 bases; bases with no gene match: 12. The germline CDR1 and CDR2 sequences are SGHNT and YYREEE (reference sequence). This CDR3 is built from 16 residues. Complete variable domain (other parts from reference TRBV5-4 and TRBJ1-6): ETGVTQSPTHLIKTRGQQVTLRCSSQSGHNTVSWYQQALGQGPQFIFQYYREEENGRGNFPPRFSGLQFPNYSSELNVNALELDDSALYLCASSELAGTGNSPLHFGNGTRLTVT.

This clone turned up a few times. The rearrangement links TRBV19 to TRBJ2-1; D is possibly TRBD2 (6 bases). The CDR3 has 11 amino acids. Germline assignment: CDR1 LNHDA and CDR2 SQIVND (reference sequence). V was clipped by 9 bases and J by 4 bases, with 7 bases between them. The CDR3 loop reads CASGTYNEQFF. For the CDR3, the DNA is TGTGCCAGCGGGACTTACAATGAGCAGTTCTTC.